This is a list of T cell receptor beta chains from one sample in a study of blood T cell repertoires in COVID-19. TCRdb's copy holds only in-frame clones and misses some; the assay was immunoSEQ multiplex PCR. The sample contains 250,000 to 350,000 clones, about 85% of which appear only once. Source material: peripheral blood. The receptors were sampled from a woman aged 45-60 years who had recovered from COVID-19. CDR3s include the opening cysteine and the closing phenylalanine or tryptophan. The D gene is left open where the match is weak. Part of the rows lack a size; the others show once, few, many or a class for expanded clones.

cdr3_length clone_size d_call j_call v_call cdr3_nt cdr3_aa
14 . . TRBJ1-1 TRBV6-5 TGTGCCAGCTCTTCGTGGACAGCGAACACTGAAGCTTTCTTT CASSSWTANTEAFF
11 . . TRBJ1-1 TRBV20-1 TGCAGTGCTCGAGACAGGCTTGAAGCTTTCTTT CSARDRLEAFF
13 . TRBD1 TRBJ2-6 TRBV25-1 TGTGCCGTGAGGGGGCATGGGGCCAACGTCCTGACTTTC CAVRGHGANVLTF
13 . . TRBJ1-4 TRBV30 TGTGCCTGGAGTGTTTACGGGTACGAAAAACTGTTTTTT CAWSVYGYEKLFF
13 . TRBD1 TRBJ1-4 TRBV7-9 TGTGCCAGCAGCCTCGGGACAGGGGAAAAACTGTTTTTT CASSLGTGEKLFF
17 . . TRBJ1-3 TRBV15 TGTGCCACCAGCAGAGATCGGGGGGCAGGCTCTGGAAACACCATATATTTT CATSRDRGAGSGNTIYF
18 few TRBD2 TRBJ2-1 TRBV11-2 TGTGCCAGCAGCTTGCCTCGTGGGGCGGGAGGACCTGACAATGAGCAGTTCTTC CASSLPRGAGGPDNEQFF
11 . . TRBJ2-2 TRBV20-1 TGCAGTGCACGGTCAACCGGGGAGCTGTTTTTT CSARSTGELFF
14 once TRBD1 TRBJ1-5 TRBV19 TGTGCCAGTACCTCAACAGGGGGCATTCAGCCCCAGCATTTT CASTSTGGIQPQHF
15 . . TRBJ1-1 TRBV6-2/TRBV6-3 TGTGCCAGCAGTTACGCGGGGGAAATGAACACTGAAGCTTTCTTT CASSYAGEMNTEAFF
14 . . TRBJ1-2 TRBV5-1 TGCGCCAGCAGCTTGGCCGTCCCTGTGGGCGGCTACACCTTC CASSLAVPVGGYTF
13 . . TRBJ1-5 TRBV10-3 TGTGCCATCAGTGAGAGGTGGGAGCAGCCCCAGCATTTT CAISERWEQPQHF
15 . TRBD1 TRBJ2-1 TRBV5-1 TGCGCCAGCAGCCAGGGACAGTCCTCCTACAATGAGCAGTTCTTC CASSQGQSSYNEQFF
14 . TRBD1 TRBJ2-7 TRBV27 TGTGCCAGCACCGCGGTAGTAGGGGGCGGGGAGCAGTACTTC CASTAVVGGGEQYF
16 . . TRBJ2-3 TRBV5-1 TGCCCCCGCAGCTTGGGGGGGGGCGCTTCCACAGATACGCAGTATTTT CPRSLGGGASTDTQYF
11 . . TRBJ2-1 TRBV28 TGTGCCAGCAGTCCTCTCAATGAGCAGTTCTTC CASSPLNEQFF
16 . TRBD2 TRBJ2-3 TRBV19 TGTGCCAGTAGTCCAACCGGGACTAGGGTCGCAGATACGCAGTATTTT CASSPTGTRVADTQYF
17 few . TRBJ2-7 TRBV11-2 TGTGCCAGCAGCTCCTCTCTCCTCCGGGGGGCATCCTACGAGCAGTACTTC CASSSSLLRGASYEQYF
14 . . TRBJ2-7 TRBV5-4 TGTGCCAGCAGCTTGGGTGGCGGTACCTACGAGCAGTACTTC CASSLGGGTYEQYF
13 . . TRBJ2-7 TRBV6-5 TGTGCAACCACGGGGCGGGGGCTCTACGAGCAGTACTTC CATTGRGLYEQYF
15 . . TRBJ2-5 TRBV9 TGTGCCAGCAGCGTAGGGGCAGTACTAGGAGAGACCCAGTACTTC CASSVGAVLGETQYF
16 . . TRBJ2-1 TRBV27 TGTGCCAGCAGTTTGGCTAGCGATATTTCCTACAATGAGCAGTTCTTC CASSLASDISYNEQFF
14 . . TRBJ1-2 TRBV11-2 TGTGCCAGCAGCCCGACGGGGGGTTTTAATGGCTACACCTTC CASSPTGGFNGYTF
15 . TRBD2 TRBJ2-7 TRBV18 TGTGCCAGCTCACCCGGACTAGCGGGAACCTACGAGCAGTACTTC CASSPGLAGTYEQYF
18 . TRBD1 TRBJ1-6 TRBV7-6 TGTGCCAGCAGTTCCGGGGCCTTAGGGACAGCCTCCAATTCACCCCTCCACTTT CASSSGALGTASNSPLHF
12 . TRBD1 TRBJ1-1 TRBV6-6 TGTGCCAGCAGTCCGGGACAGGGGTTTGCTTTCTTT CASSPGQGFAFF
15 . TRBD1 TRBJ2-3 TRBV5-5 TGTGCCAGCAGCTTGCGACAGGGGTTCACAGATACGCAGTATTTT CASSLRQGFTDTQYF
13 . . TRBJ2-7 TRBV25-1 TGTGCCAGCAGTGGCTCTTTGGGGCTCGAGCAGTACTTC CASSGSLGLEQYF
13 . . TRBJ2-2 TRBV13 TGTGCCAGCAGCTTGGGACTGCCCGGGGAGCTGTTTTTT CASSLGLPGELFF
12 . TRBD2 TRBJ2-7 TRBV29-1 TGCAGCGTGCGGGGGACCTCCTACGAGCAGTACTTC CSVRGTSYEQYF
15 . . TRBJ1-4 TRBV7-2 TGTGCCAGCAGCGGGGTCGGTACACGGGGGGAAAAACTGTTTTTT CASSGVGTRGEKLFF
15 . TRBD1 TRBJ1-5 TRBV6-5 TGTGCCAGCAGTAGACAGGGGGTGAGCAATCAGCCCCAGCATTTT CASSRQGVSNQPQHF
13 . TRBD1 TRBJ1-5 TRBV30 TGTGCCTGGAGGGGGACAGATAATCAGCCCCAGCATTTT CAWRGTDNQPQHF
13 once . TRBJ2-5 TRBV12-3/TRBV12-4 TGTGCCAGCAGAATGAGTCAAAGAGAGACCCAGTACTTC CASRMSQRETQYF
15 . . TRBJ1-1 TRBV3-1/TRBV3-2 TGTGCCAGCAGCCCCAGGCCCCAAATGAACACTGAAGCTTTCTTT CASSPRPQMNTEAFF
14 few . TRBJ2-7 TRBV6-2/TRBV6-3 TGTGCCAGCAGTTCCCGACAGGTATTCTACGAGCAGTACTTC CASSSRQVFYEQYF
14 . . TRBJ1-5 TRBV3-1/TRBV3-2 TGTGCCAGCAGCCAAGGGAGGGGCGATCAGCCCCAGCATTTT CASSQGRGDQPQHF
16 . TRBD2 TRBJ2-3 TRBV24-1 TGTGCCACCAGTGATACTAGCGGGGGGGAAGGGGCTACGCAGTATTTT CATSDTSGGEGATQYF
13 . . TRBJ1-4 TRBV9 TGTGCCACCCCACGACAGGTTAATGAAAAACTGTTTTTT CATPRQVNEKLFF
14 . . TRBJ2-2 TRBV4-3 TGCGCCAGCAGCCGGCGGGGGAACACCGGGGAGCTGTTTTTT CASSRRGNTGELFF
13 . . TRBJ2-7 TRBV6-5 TGTGCCTGTGCAAGGAGGATCTCCTACGAGCAGTACTTC CACARRISYEQYF
16 . . TRBJ2-6 TRBV21-1 TGTGCCAGCAGCAAAGGACGGGACTCTGGGGCCAACGTCCTGACTTTC CASSKGRDSGANVLTF
11 . . TRBJ2-1 TRBV29-1 TGCAGCGTTGACTGGGTCGGGGAGCAGTTCTTC CSVDWVGEQFF
17 . . TRBJ2-5 TRBV13 TGTGCCAGCAGCTTACAATTCGACAGTCCGTACCAAGAGACCCAGTACTTC CASSLQFDSPYQETQYF
14 . TRBD1 TRBJ1-5 TRBV15 TGTGCCACCAGCAGGGACAGGTGGGATCAGCCCCAGCATTTT CATSRDRWDQPQHF
16 . . TRBJ1-6 TRBV24-1 TGTGCCACCCCCCGGGTTGGGAGCTCCTATAATTCACCCCTCCACTTT CATPRVGSSYNSPLHF
15 . . TRBJ1-1 TRBV19 TGTGCCAGTAGTATAGCTATAGCGAGTAGCGCTGAAGCTTTCTTT CASSIAIASSAEAFF
14 . . TRBJ1-2 TRBV27 TGTGCCAGCAGTTTCAGGTCCTCTTATGATGGCTACACCTTC CASSFRSSYDGYTF
15 . TRBD2 TRBJ2-2 TRBV7-9 TGTGCCAGCAGAGGGAGGGCGGGCGGCACCGGGGAGCTGTTTTTT CASRGRAGGTGELFF
16 few TRBD1 TRBJ2-1 TRBV4-2 TGTGCCAGCAGCCAACTGGACAGGCTTGAGAGGAATGAGCAGTTCTTC CASSQLDRLERNEQFF
16 . . TRBJ1-4 TRBV2 TGTGCCAGCAGCCCCCACGTATCAGCAACTAATGAAAAACTGTTTTTT CASSPHVSATNEKLFF
14 once TRBD2 TRBJ2-7 TRBV5-6 TGTGCCAGCAGCTGGACTAGCCTAAGGGGCGAGCAGTACTTC CASSWTSLRGEQYF
12 . . TRBJ2-5 TRBV6-5 TGTGCCAGCAGCTCCCGGGGGGAGACCCAGTACTTC CASSSRGETQYF
12 . . TRBJ2-7 TRBV7-8 TGTGCCAGCAGCCGAGGGGCCGACGAGCAGTACTTC CASSRGADEQYF
13 . TRBD2 TRBJ2-7 TRBV7-2 TGTGCCAGCAGCTTAGTCCGGGGGGGCGAGCAGTACTTC CASSLVRGGEQYF
16 . . TRBJ1-4 TRBV4-1 TGCGCCAGCAGCAACAGTGGAGGGGTGGGCTTCGAAAAACTGTTTTTT CASSNSGGVGFEKLFF
14 . . TRBJ1-2 TRBV5-1 TGCGCCAGCAGCTTGATTGGTCAGTCCTATGGCTACACCTTC CASSLIGQSYGYTF
13 . . TRBJ1-2 TRBV6-2/TRBV6-3 TGTGCCAGCAGCTCACAGCAAGGTTATGGCTACACCTTC CASSSQQGYGYTF
12 . TRBD1 TRBJ2-7 TRBV29-1 TGCAGCGTTGTAGAACAGGGGTACGAGCAGTACTTC CSVVEQGYEQYF